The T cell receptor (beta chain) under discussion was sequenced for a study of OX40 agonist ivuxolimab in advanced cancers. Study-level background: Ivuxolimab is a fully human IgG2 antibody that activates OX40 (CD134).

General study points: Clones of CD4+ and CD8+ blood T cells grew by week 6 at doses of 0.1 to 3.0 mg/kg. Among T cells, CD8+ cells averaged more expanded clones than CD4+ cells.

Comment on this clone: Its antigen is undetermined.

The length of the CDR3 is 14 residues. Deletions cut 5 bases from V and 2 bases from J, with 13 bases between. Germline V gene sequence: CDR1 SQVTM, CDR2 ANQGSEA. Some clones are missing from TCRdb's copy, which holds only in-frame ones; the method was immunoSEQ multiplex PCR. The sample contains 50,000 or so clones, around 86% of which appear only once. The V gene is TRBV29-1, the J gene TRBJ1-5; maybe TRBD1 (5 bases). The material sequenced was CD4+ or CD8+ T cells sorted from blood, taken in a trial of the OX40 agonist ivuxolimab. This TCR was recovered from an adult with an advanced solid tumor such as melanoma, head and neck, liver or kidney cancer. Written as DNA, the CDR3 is TGCAGCGTTATTATAGGAGGGGGCAATCAGCCCCAGCATTTT. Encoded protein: CSVIIGGGNQPQHF.